This is a list of T cell receptor beta chains from one sample in a study of response to subunit inactivated influenza vaccine. TCRdb fed the RT-PCR reads into MiXCR, producing one record per CDR3 protein. The table records 550,000 to 650,000 distinct CDR3 sequences, 10% to 15% of them present only once. The sample was PBMCs from blood, taken on the day of vaccination. These TCRs come from a man between 50 and 59 years old who received an inactivated influenza vaccine. The CDR3 runs from the conserved cysteine through the conserved F or W. The order of the fields is J gene, D gene, V gene, clone size, CDR3 protein, CDR3 DNA. The D gene is left open where the match is weak. Size tells how often a clone was seen (once, few, many) or the class of an expanded clone, and some rows leave it out.

j_call: TRBJ1-3; d_call: TRBD1; v_call: TRBV6-5; clone_size: .; cdr3_aa: CASSYSRQGATGNTIYF; cdr3_nt: TGTGCCAGCAGTTACTCTCGACAGGGGGCAACGGGAAACACCATATATTTT
j_call: TRBJ1-1; d_call: .; v_call: TRBV4-2; clone_size: many; cdr3_aa: CASSQEGMNTEAFF; cdr3_nt: TGTGCCAGCAGCCAAGAGGGGATGAACACTGAAGCTTTCTTT
j_call: TRBJ2-2; d_call: .; v_call: TRBV3-1; clone_size: .; cdr3_aa: CASSHPSQTGELFF; cdr3_nt: TGTGCCAGCAGCCACCCTTCCCAAACCGGGGAGCTGTTTTTT
j_call: TRBJ2-2; d_call: .; v_call: TRBV27; clone_size: .; cdr3_aa: CASSLGTSPAGELFF; cdr3_nt: TGTGCCAGCAGTTTAGGGACGTCCCCCGCTGGGGAGCTGTTTTTT
j_call: TRBJ2-1; d_call: TRBD2; v_call: TRBV29-1; clone_size: few; cdr3_aa: CSVEGLAGSYNEQFF; cdr3_nt: TGCAGCGTAGAGGGACTAGCGGGGTCCTACAATGAGCAGTTCTTC
j_call: TRBJ1-6; d_call: TRBD1; v_call: TRBV4-3; clone_size: .; cdr3_aa: CASSPATGRSPLHF; cdr3_nt: TGCGCCAGCAGCCCAGCGACAGGGAGATCACCCCTCCACTTT
j_call: TRBJ1-1; d_call: .; v_call: TRBV29-1; clone_size: few; cdr3_aa: CSVGGRLNTEAFF; cdr3_nt: TGCAGCGTTGGAGGTCGGCTGAACACTGAAGCTTTCTTT
j_call: TRBJ2-7; d_call: TRBD2; v_call: TRBV12-3/TRBV12-4; clone_size: .; cdr3_aa: CASSSSKTGGFYEQYF; cdr3_nt: TGTGCCAGCAGTAGCTCCAAAACGGGAGGATTCTACGAGCAGTACTTC
j_call: TRBJ2-6; d_call: TRBD2; v_call: TRBV12-3/TRBV12-4; clone_size: few; cdr3_aa: CATQSGGSSGANVLTF; cdr3_nt: TGTGCCACCCAAAGCGGGGGGAGCTCTGGGGCCAACGTCCTGACTTTC
j_call: TRBJ2-2; d_call: .; v_call: TRBV5-4; clone_size: .; cdr3_aa: CASSLRETGTGELFF; cdr3_nt: TGTGCCAGCAGCTTGCGGGAGACAGGGACCGGGGAGCTGTTTTTT
j_call: TRBJ2-1; d_call: TRBD2; v_call: TRBV9; clone_size: .; cdr3_aa: CASSPTSGSANEQFF; cdr3_nt: TGTGCCAGCAGCCCTACTAGCGGGAGTGCCAATGAGCAGTTCTTC
j_call: TRBJ2-5; d_call: .; v_call: TRBV5-1; clone_size: few; cdr3_aa: CASARADQETQYF; cdr3_nt: TGCGCCAGCGCTAGGGCCGACCAAGAGACCCAGTACTTC
j_call: TRBJ2-1; d_call: .; v_call: TRBV7-2; clone_size: .; cdr3_aa: CASSTLSGVEQFF; cdr3_nt: TGTGCCAGCAGCACCCTGTCGGGAGTTGAGCAGTTCTTC
j_call: TRBJ2-1; d_call: TRBD2; v_call: TRBV4-3; clone_size: many; cdr3_aa: CASSQDLGAGVEQFF; cdr3_nt: TGCGCCAGCAGCCAAGATCTGGGAGCGGGAGTTGAGCAGTTCTTC
j_call: TRBJ2-2; d_call: .; v_call: TRBV28; clone_size: many; cdr3_aa: CASSLGTFPFTPGELFF; cdr3_nt: TGTGCCAGCAGTTTGGGCACTTTCCCCTTCACACCCGGGGAGCTGTTTTTT
j_call: TRBJ1-2; d_call: .; v_call: TRBV20-1; clone_size: .; cdr3_aa: CSAGSNYGYTF; cdr3_nt: TGCAGTGCTGGGTCTAACTATGGCTACACCTTC
j_call: TRBJ1-1; d_call: .; v_call: TRBV27; clone_size: .; cdr3_aa: CASSFHDSSAFF; cdr3_nt: TGTGCCAGCAGTTTCCACGACAGCTCTGCTTTCTTT
j_call: TRBJ2-7; d_call: TRBD2; v_call: TRBV12-3/TRBV12-4; clone_size: .; cdr3_aa: CASSEREGLYEQYF; cdr3_nt: TGTGCCAGCAGTGAGCGGGAGGGCCTCTACGAGCAGTACTTC
j_call: TRBJ1-3; d_call: .; v_call: TRBV2; clone_size: few; cdr3_aa: CASSEALEAPLSGNTIYF; cdr3_nt: TGTGCCAGCAGTGAAGCGCTTGAGGCACCCCTTTCGGGAAACACCATATATTTT
j_call: TRBJ2-5; d_call: .; v_call: TRBV6-2/TRBV6-3; clone_size: few; cdr3_aa: CASRGAARRPIF; cdr3_nt: TGTGCCAGCAGGGGAGCGGCCCGACGCCCGATCTTC
j_call: TRBJ2-7; d_call: .; v_call: TRBV3-1; clone_size: .; cdr3_aa: CASSQGTEQYF; cdr3_nt: TGTGCCAGCAGCCAGGGGACGGAGCAGTACTTC
j_call: TRBJ1-1; d_call: .; v_call: TRBV12-3/TRBV12-4; clone_size: many; cdr3_aa: CASSLRGSTEAFF; cdr3_nt: TGTGCCAGCAGTTTGAGGGGGAGCACTGAAGCTTTCTTT
j_call: TRBJ1-5; d_call: TRBD1; v_call: TRBV7-2; clone_size: few; cdr3_aa: CASSSGQALSNQPQHF; cdr3_nt: TGTGCCAGCAGCTCAGGACAGGCTCTCTCCAATCAGCCCCAGCATTTT
j_call: TRBJ1-2; d_call: .; v_call: TRBV12-3/TRBV12-4; clone_size: few; cdr3_aa: CASSFYPQANYGYTF; cdr3_nt: TGTGCCAGCAGTTTTTATCCACAGGCTAACTATGGCTACACCTTC
j_call: TRBJ2-2; d_call: .; v_call: TRBV10-3; clone_size: few; cdr3_aa: CAINSRTNTGELFF; cdr3_nt: TGTGCCATCAATAGCAGAACGAACACCGGGGAGCTGTTTTTT
j_call: TRBJ2-1; d_call: TRBD2; v_call: TRBV18; clone_size: .; cdr3_aa: CAGSPTSDNNEQFF; cdr3_nt: TGTGCCGGCTCACCGACTAGCGATAACAATGAGCAGTTCTTC
j_call: TRBJ1-5; d_call: TRBD1; v_call: TRBV27; clone_size: many; cdr3_aa: CASSLEGQGNQPQHF; cdr3_nt: TGTGCCAGCAGTTTAGAAGGACAGGGGAATCAGCCCCAGCATTTT
j_call: TRBJ1-3; d_call: .; v_call: TRBV5-1; clone_size: few; cdr3_aa: CASSFHTGTLSGNTIYF; cdr3_nt: TGCGCCAGCAGCTTCCATACCGGGACCCTCTCTGGAAACACCATATATTTT
j_call: TRBJ1-4; d_call: .; v_call: TRBV20-1; clone_size: .; cdr3_aa: CSARDAGGANEKLFF; cdr3_nt: TGCAGTGCTAGAGATGCGGGCGGGGCTAATGAAAAACTGTTTTTT
j_call: TRBJ2-5; d_call: .; v_call: TRBV10-3; clone_size: .; cdr3_aa: CAIAENQETQYF; cdr3_nt: TGTGCCATAGCAGAGAACCAAGAGACCCAGTACTTC